These 3 T cell receptor beta chains came from one sample sequenced in a study. TCRdb itself ran the 5' RACE reads through MiXCR, one entry per CDR3 protein. The top ten clones hold around 3% of a sample with under 9,500 distinct CDR3 sequences, roughly half of them seen once. The sorted Tregs were CD4+CD25+CD127-/low cells. Sequencing was carried out using Tregs sorted from a lymph node. These receptors all stem from a female donor with breast cancer.

A few counts support this clonotype. The chain is built from TRBV12-3 or TRBV12-4 and TRBJ2-1, with a weak D call TRBD1 (6 bases). V was trimmed by 4 bases and J by 4 bases, leaving 8 bases between them. The CDR3 length is 13 residues. CDR3 sequence reads: CASSSTGYNEQFF. CDR3 nucleotide sequence: TGTGCCAGCAGTTCAACAGGGTACAATGAGCAGTTCTTC.

The genes are TRBV12-3 or TRBV12-4 and TRBJ1-5, with D unresolved. The V end was cut by 7 bases, the J end by 3 bases, with 10 bases between. The CDR3 is made up of 13 amino acids. Written as DNA, the CDR3 is TGTGCCAGCACAAGTGTGGCCAATCAGCCCCAGCATTTT. Encoded protein: CASTSVANQPQHF.

With regard to this clonotype: One end of the junction is discordant with germline, which a read error may explain. V gene TRBV13 combines with J gene TRBJ2-2, with 7 nucleotides matching TRBD2. This CDR3 comprises 15 residues. In germline, CDR1 is PRHDT, CDR2 FYEKMQ (reference sequence). The CDR3 sequence is CASSRSGINTGEQFF. The CDR3 nucleotides read TGTGCCAGCAGTCGAAGCGGGATTAACACCGGGGAGCAGTTTTTT. Together with reference TRBV13 and TRBJ2-2, the CDR3 gives the full variable domain: AAGVIQSPRHLIKEKRETATLKCYPIPRHDTVYWYQQGPGQDPQFLISFYEKMQSDKGSIPDRFSAQQFSDYHSELNMSSLELGDSALYFCASSRSGINTGEQFFGEGSRLTVL.